One TCR beta chain is described in this entry. Its cognate antigen has yet to be identified. No per-base quality is available; no much larger clone lies one base away. V loses 6 bases at its end and J loses 7 bases; junction bases beyond the gene matches: 13. The CDR1 and CDR2 encoded by the germline V gene are MDHEN and SYDVKM. The CDR3 goes from the cysteine to the valine over 15 residues. Only the CDR3 part of the read is kept: 45 bases, read in frame from the first base. TCRbeta CDR3 regions were amplified from genomic DNA by means of the immunoSEQ Assay, a bias-controlled multiplex PCR. On the authors' methods: Within the assay, amplification of reference gene primers was used to estimate how many nucleated cells each sample contained. To quantify the absolute abundance of each unique TCRbeta CDR3 rearrangement, sequence reads were collapsed and filtered. Productive Simpson clonality was computed per sample as the square root of Simpson's diversity index over productive rearrangements. Imported from immuneACCESS, the table was reduced by TCRdb to in-frame sequences with V and J called. These copies leave out some clones; in studies compared against another copy, an unresolved V gene accounts for under half, and the cause of the remainder is not known. The D gene and trimming were derived from the DNA, and the V and J assignments and clone size from that table. In all, the sample holds under 250,000 clones, and approximately 88% of those were seen once. The ten largest clones add up to about 5.9% of the sample.

One collaborating source in Seattle enrolled patients during active infection and followed them longitudinally through the course of disease. Whole blood was collected in K2EDTA tubes by collaborating institutions according to the institutions' own protocols. For TCRbeta analysis, collaborators shipped samples in one of three forms: frozen whole blood, isolated PBMCs, or DNA extracted from either of those sample types. These data come from a study of blood T cell repertoires in COVID-19 (dated by TCRdb to between 2020 and 2021). As for the study more broadly: The collaborator samples originated in the United States, Italy and Spain and spanned the acute and convalescent phases of COVID-19. The repertoires were released in a freely available public database meant as a resource for research on the immune response to SARS-CoV-2. The samples were drawn from two sources: the first 160 participants of the ongoing ImmuneRACE study, and 1,000 to 1,500 subjects contributed by 6 global collaborators. Sample metadata almost always included a de-identified subject ID, COVID-19 status, age in years and sex. Where available, HLA class I and class II types were obtained from metadata supplied by the sample provider rather than from assay-based typing. The material from the prospective study consisted of cDNA or gDNA derived from T cells, B-cell-depleted T cells, or PBMCs. Deeply sampled blood TCRbeta repertoires from subjects exposed to, actively infected with, or recovered from COVID-19 were included in the dataset.

Paper-wide results and their limitations: Clinical and demographic metadata were provided uncurated, with the amount varying by source and participant.

The sequence came from a woman between 25 and 40 years old with COVID-19, enrolled during active disease. The chain employs TRBV28 and TRBJ2-7, with 9 junctional bases fitting TRBD1. The sample was peripheral blood. The bases are TGTGCCAGCAGCCGCCCCGGACAGGGGTTGTGGGAGCAGTACGTC. This yields the protein CASSRPGQGLWEQYV.